This T cell receptor (beta chain) was obtained from a study of T cell responses to AZD1222 COVID-19 vaccine. Background on the study: Pooled together were second doses at about 4 or about 12 weeks. Findings and caveats of the study: Sampling captured repertoires only after the peak T cell response. Distributed over spike, vaccine-associated CD4 TCRs predominated at 160-218 and 743-854. Mostly white British, mostly female donors; authors suggested clonal diversity may be underestimated.

The CDR3 runs to 16 residues. CDR1 and CDR2 from the germline V gene are WNHNN and SYGVQD (reference sequence). With 2 bases clipped from V and 3 bases from J, the junction kept 3 bases outside the gene matches. TCRdb keeps only in-frame clones here, not all; method: immunoSEQ multiplex PCR. The sample shows just over 80,000 clones, just under 90% of them seen only once. This clone was observed a handful of times. Its antigen remains unknown. This sequence was found in an adult in good health. This specimen consisted of peripheral blood, obtained on day 0 of AZD1222 vaccination. The rearrangement links TRBV10-1 to TRBJ1-4, with TRBD1 matching over 10 bases. Here the CDR3 reads CASSEGTGVANEKLFF. The DNA for the CDR3 is TGCGCCAGCAGTGAGGGGACAGGGGTCGCTAATGAAAAACTGTTTTTT.